The entry below describes one T cell receptor (beta chain). In the original processing: Reference gene primer amplification yielded estimated nucleated cell counts. The assay was immunoSEQ multiplex PCR, and TCRdb's table has in-frame clones only and misses some. The D gene and trimming were derived from the DNA, and the V and J assignments and clone size from that table. The sample yields approximately 120,000 clones, approximately 68% seen once. These data are taken from a study of blood T cell repertoires in COVID-19. Turning to the study itself: The origin of the acute and convalescent COVID-19 samples was the United States, Italy and Spain. In each case, the material was cDNA or gDNA derived from T cells, B-cell-depleted T cells, or PBMCs.

Germline-derived CDR1 and CDR2 are LNHDA and SQIVND (reference sequence). V shed 8 bases and J 10 bases; nucleotides not matched to a gene: 10. The CDR3 consists of 14 residues. This receptor was taken from a woman between 70 and 85 years old with acute or convalescent COVID-19. Specimen: peripheral blood. The chain is built from TRBV19 and TRBJ1-6; TRBD1 matches 8 bases. The CDR3 region has the DNA TGTGCCAGTGGGGTACAGGGGGTGCAATCACCCCTCCACTTT. Residues: CASGVQGVQSPLHF.